This T cell receptor (beta chain) was documented in a study of tumor-infiltrating lymphocytes in primary liver carcinoma. Study-wide background: Tumor staging was T1-T3 N0M0; sizes spanned roughly 4.2 to 10 cm across. General observations from the study: Tumors had a significantly higher top-250-clone fraction than blood (p = 0.039).

The source of the blood RNA was unsorted whole blood, and germline DNA was extracted as well. A note on this clonotype: What it binds is not known. The junction does not match germline at one end; this may be a read error.

The CDR3 runs 13 residues. Germline values: CDR1 WSHSY, CDR2 SAAADI. Reverse transcription of roughly 0.5 ug total RNA with a constant-region primer produced TCR beta cDNA. Sequencing libraries for TCR beta derived from three nested multiplex PCR rounds that used slightly modified ARM-PCR. The study ran its first two PCR rounds for nine to eleven cycles each, using TRBV1-TRBV30 forward primers and a C-beta reverse primer. TCRdb reprocessed the multiplex PCR reads with MiXCR, giving one entry per CDR3 protein. The sample includes roughly 330,000 distinct CDR3 sequences, roughly two thirds of them seen just once.

The source material was peripheral blood. The chain uses TRBV10-2 and TRBJ1-6, with a weak D call TRBD1 (5 bases). The receptor was isolated from a man aged 35 to 55 with primary liver carcinoma and hepatitis B virus infection. Here the CDR3 reads CTSRDGYNSPLHF. The DNA for the CDR3 is TGCACCAGCAGGGACGGCTATAATTCACCCCTCCACTTT.